The 32 T cell receptor beta chains in this list originate from one sample, sequenced in a study of T cells in Graves' hyperthyroidism and ophthalmopathy. From RNA transcripts, TCR beta CDR3 regions were amplified. A first-round RT-PCR of the TCR CDR3 used the HTBI primer set. TCRdb redid the calling of the multiplex PCR reads with MiXCR, one entry per CDR3 protein. There are 530,000 or so distinct CDR3 sequences in the sample; 17% occur only once, and about 16% lies in the top ten. Sequencing was carried out using blood. Receptors were obtained from a woman aged 18-29 years with Graves' ophthalmopathy.

There are a few counts of this clonotype. The V and J genes are TRBV19 and TRBJ2-6; 9 positions agree with TRBD1. V was pared by 5 bases and J by 2 bases, with 7 bases of the junction left unmatched. Germline CDR1 and CDR2: LNHDA and SQIVND (reference sequence). The CDR3 sequence is 17 residues long. This CDR3 is CASSAGTGPTGANVLTF. DNA for the CDR3: TGTGCCAGTAGTGCCGGGACAGGGCCCACTGGGGCCAACGTCCTGACTTTC.

The rearrangement links TRBV7-9 to TRBJ2-3; TRBD1 matches 7 bases. The CDR3 is 15 amino acids. V shed 7 bases and J 1 base; nucleotides not matched to a gene: 8. Germline CDR1 reads SEHNR; CDR2 reads FQNEAQ (reference sequence). CDR3 protein: CASTWNRGGTDTQYF. In DNA form, the CDR3 reads TGTGCCAGCACCTGGAACAGGGGCGGCACAGATACGCAGTATTTT.

This clonotype was found many times. The J gene is TRBJ1-1, the V gene TRBV10-3; 7 positions match TRBD1. The germline V gene encodes CDR1 ENHRY and CDR2 SYGVKD. Germline trimming cut 5 bases from V and 1 base from J; bases unmatched to any gene: 4. The CDR3 runs to 14 residues. DNA of the CDR3: TGTGCCATCAGTAGGGACAGAGGGAACACTGAAGCTTTCTTT. It translates to CAISRDRGNTEAFF.

This chain joins TRBV19 and TRBJ2-7; 7 nucleotides match TRBD2. V shed 4 bases and J 3 bases; nucleotides not matched to a gene: 9. Germline V gene data show CDR1 as LNHDA and CDR2 as SQIVND (reference sequence). The CDR3 has 15 amino acids. The CDR3 region has the DNA TGTGCCAGTAGTAGGTCCCGGCGGGAGCACTACGAGCAGTACTTC. Protein: CASSRSRREHYEQYF.

This clonotype was counted at least ten times. This chain links TRBV20-1 with TRBJ2-1, with 11 bases fitting TRBD2. The CDR3 consists of 15 residues. Trimming removed 1 base from V and 3 bases from J; junction bases left unmatched: 2. Germline lookup yields CDR1 DFQATT and CDR2 SNEGSKA (reference sequence). CDR3 sequence reads: CSARATSGVYNEQFF. The CDR3 DNA reads TGCAGTGCTAGAGCGACTAGCGGGGTCTACAATGAGCAGTTCTTC.

The chain links TRBV7-3 to TRBJ2-1; D might be TRBD2 (7 bases). Germline loops: CDR1 SGHTA, CDR2 FQGTGA. V lost 5 bases to trimming and J lost 5 bases, with 10 bases between them. This CDR3 spans 13 amino acids. The CDR3 protein is CASSRGGDNEQFF. DNA for the CDR3: TGTGCCAGCAGCAGAGGGGGGGACAATGAGCAGTTCTTC.

The rearrangement joins TRBV2 to TRBJ2-1, with TRBD2 matching 14 bases. CDR1 and CDR2 from the germline V gene are SNHLY and FYNNEI. The CDR3 is 15 amino acids. V was clipped by 8 bases and J by 7 bases; unmatched bases: 7. The CDR3 nucleotides read TGTGCCAGCTCCGGGACTAGCGGGAGTGGAAATGAGCAGTTCTTC. This sequence encodes CASSGTSGSGNEQFF.

A word on this clonotype: Possible read error: a much larger clone is one base away. The chain employs TRBV12-3 or TRBV12-4 and TRBJ2-2, with 7 bases that match TRBD2. There are 14 residues in the CDR3. In DNA form, the CDR3 reads TGTGCCAGCAGCCATAGCGGGCAGGGCGGGGAGCTGCTTTTT. It translates to CASSHSGQGGELLF.

In its sample, this clonotype was seen many times. V and J are TRBV2 and TRBJ1-2; D possibly corresponds to TRBD1 (5 bases). The CDR3 extends over 13 amino acids. CDR1 SNHLY and CDR2 FYNNEI come from the germline V gene. Trimming removed 4 bases from V and 5 bases from J, with 11 bases in between. CDR3: CASSGQEGYGYTF. The CDR3 DNA reads TGTGCCAGCAGTGGCCAAGAGGGGTATGGCTACACCTTC.

This clonotype has a count of ten or more. This sequence joins TRBV2 and TRBJ1-2; D gene ambiguous. The CDR3 runs 12 residues. Germline CDR1 is SNHLY and CDR2 is FYNNEI. Trimming took 2 bases from V and 8 from J, leaving 9 bases between them. This chain's CDR3 is CASSEQEGGYTF. CDR3 DNA: TGTGCCAGCAGTGAACAGGAGGGCGGCTACACCTTC.

The rearrangement uses TRBV6-1 and TRBJ2-1; a weak D match, TRBD2 (6 bases). This CDR3 spans 15 amino acids. Germline CDR1 is MNHNS and CDR2 is SASEGT. The V gene lost 5 bases and the J gene lost 8 bases, with 19 bases spanning the gap. The CDR3 DNA reads TGTGCCAGCAGTTACACTCGCTTCGGGGGTGATGAGCAGTTCTTC. Amino acids: CASSYTRFGGDEQFF.

This chain links TRBV27 with TRBJ1-4; no clear D. CDR1 is MNHEY and CDR2 is SMNVEV in the germline V gene (reference sequence). V was trimmed by 6 bases and J by 6 bases, leaving 14 bases between them. This CDR3 has 14 amino acids. CDR3 DNA sequence: TGTGCCAGCAGCCCTTGGGGTGGGGATGAAAAACTGTTTTTT. This gives the protein CASSPWGGDEKLFF.

The chain employs TRBV5-5 and TRBJ1-5; D is unresolved. From germline, CDR1 is SGHKS and CDR2 YYEKEE (reference sequence). This CDR3 comprises 14 residues. Between the trimmed V and J ends, which lost 0 bases and 9 bases, there was a span of 13 bases. In DNA, the CDR3 is TGTGCCAGCAGCTTGGGCGGGGTATTGCCGCCCCAGCATTTT. Translated, it gives CASSLGGVLPPQHF.

This clonotype was found many times. J is TRBJ2-5 and V is TRBV12-3 or TRBV12-4; 14 bases match TRBD2. V lost 2 bases, J lost 5 bases, and 10 bases stayed unmatched. This CDR3 has 18 amino acids. The CDR3 region is CASSLLGRGLAGVETQYF. CDR3 nucleotide sequence: TGTGCCAGCAGTTTATTAGGGAGGGGACTAGCGGGGGTCGAGACCCAGTACTTC.

The chain uses TRBV6-5 and TRBJ2-1; 14 nucleotides align to TRBD2. The CDR3 is 16 residues long. Germline lookup yields CDR1 MNHEY and CDR2 SVGAGI. The trim removed 2 bases at V and 7 bases at J, leaving 4 bases unmatched. CDR3 bases: TGTGCCAGCAGTTACGTTGGGACTAGCGGGAGAAATGAGCAGTTCTTC. Translating gives CASSYVGTSGRNEQFF.

The chain couples TRBV25-1 to TRBJ2-5; 9 bases map to TRBD2. V lost 5 bases, J lost 0 bases, and 4 bases stayed unmatched. Germline V gives CDR1 MGHDK, CDR2 SYGVNS. The CDR3 is made up of 15 amino acids. CDR3 coding DNA: TGTGCCAGCAGTAATGCGGGGGGGAACCAAGAGACCCAGTACTTC. This sequence encodes CASSNAGGNQETQYF.

V usage is TRBV7-9 and J usage is TRBJ1-5, with D possibly TRBD1 on 5 matching bases. CDR3 length equals 14 residues. Trimming shortened V by 1 base and J by 4 bases, and 8 bases separated the two germline ends. CDR1 SEHNR and CDR2 FQNEAQ come from the germline V gene (reference sequence). The CDR3 sequence is CASSLGQLNQPQHF. The DNA of the CDR3 is TGTGCCAGCAGCTTAGGACAGTTAAATCAGCCCCAGCATTTT.

The sample holds many counts of this clonotype. The chain uses TRBV12-3 or TRBV12-4 and TRBJ1-3; a possible D gene is TRBD1 (6 bases). V shed 5 bases and J shed 4 bases, with 15 bases lying between them. The CDR3 length is 15 residues. For the CDR3, the DNA is TGTGCCAGCAGTCAACTACAGGGATCGGGAAACACCATATATTTT. It is translated as CASSQLQGSGNTIYF.

This clonotype has a handful of counts. V is TRBV6-1 and J is TRBJ2-2, with D tentatively TRBD1 (6 bases). The CDR3 contains 16 residues. The ends were cut back, 6 bases at V and 5 bases at J, with 19 bases in the middle. Looked up from germline, CDR1 is MNHNS and CDR2 is SASEGT. CDR3 amino acids: CASSANPGGRTGELFF. The CDR3 nucleotides read TGTGCCAGCAGCGCCAATCCTGGGGGCAGAACCGGGGAGCTGTTTTTT.

The sample holds many counts of this clonotype. The chain uses TRBV20-1 and TRBJ2-3; D perhaps matches TRBD1 (5 bases). In germline, CDR1 is DFQATT, CDR2 SNEGSKA (reference sequence). Trimming removed 6 bases from V and 2 bases from J, with 15 bases in between. The CDR3 spans 14 residues. This CDR3 is CSAPGHASTDTQYF. DNA of the CDR3: TGCAGTGCGCCAGGACACGCTTCCACAGATACGCAGTATTTT.

The genes are TRBV29-1 and TRBJ1-2; D possibly corresponds to TRBD1 (5 bases). V lost 6 bases to trimming and J lost 4 bases, with 18 bases between them. Per germline, CDR1 SQVTM and CDR2 ANQGSEA. The CDR3 spans 14 residues. The CDR3 DNA reads TGCAGCGTCCTACCCGCTCAGGGATCCTATGGCTACACCTTC. This sequence encodes CSVLPAQGSYGYTF.

This clonotype was counted ten times or more. The chain links TRBV5-1 to TRBJ2-7; D ambiguous. Germline V CDR1 and CDR2: SGHRS, YFSETQ. The CDR3 sequence is 14 residues long. V was shortened by 5 bases and J by 3 bases, with 15 bases between the two germline ends. CDR3 region: CASRREWSDYEQYF. In DNA form, the CDR3 reads TGCGCCAGCAGGAGAGAATGGTCCGACTACGAGCAGTACTTC.

This clonotype was seen repeatedly, ten times or more. The chain recombines TRBV3-1 with TRBJ1-3, with D uncertain. Germline CDR1 reads LGHDT; CDR2 reads YNNKEL (reference sequence). V was clipped by 2 bases and J by 1 base, with 3 bases between them. CDR3 length: 13 amino acids. The CDR3 DNA reads as TGTGCCAGCAGCCAATTATCTGGAAACACCATATATTTT. It translates to CASSQLSGNTIYF.

CDR3 coding DNA: TGCGCCAGCAGCTTGGTTAGGGGGGCTTTGGCTGAAGCTTTCTTT. Its protein product is CASSLVRGALAEAFF. The V gene is TRBV5-1, the J gene TRBJ1-1; possible D gene TRBD1, 6 bases. CDR3 length: 15 amino acids. The V and J ends lost 0 bases and 6 bases respectively, with 15 bases between them. The germline V gene encodes CDR1 SGHRS and CDR2 YFSETQ.

This chain links TRBV5-1 with TRBJ1-1; no clear D. V lost 1 base, J lost 0 bases, and 13 bases lay in between. The CDR3 is made up of 16 amino acids. Looked up from germline, CDR1 is SGHRS and CDR2 is YFSETQ. CDR3 residues: CASSLSRAAMNTEAFF. In DNA, the CDR3 is TGCGCCAGCAGCTTGAGTAGGGCAGCTATGAACACTGAAGCTTTCTTT. The variable domain in full, with the rest retrieved from reference TRBV5-1 and TRBJ1-1, is KAGVTQTPRYLIKTRGQQVTLSCSPISGHRSVSWYQQTPGQGLQFLFEYFSETQRNKGNFPGRFSGRQFSNSRSEMNVSTLELGDSALYLCASSLSRAAMNTEAFFGQGTRLTVV.

At least ten counts were recorded for this clonotype. The CDR3 DNA is TGTGCCAGCACCACCAGTTCGGGGGGCTCCTACGAGCAGTACTTC. It codes for CASTTSSGGSYEQYF. The V gene is TRBV6-1, the J gene TRBJ2-7; TRBD2 agrees at 7 bases. The length of the CDR3 is 15 residues. V trimming: 7 bases; J trimming: 0 bases; junction bases outside the gene matches: 9. Germline V gene sequence: CDR1 MNHNS, CDR2 SASEGT.

The rearrangement joins TRBV12-3 or TRBV12-4 to TRBJ2-1, with 7 bases aligning to TRBD1. The CDR3 covers 14 residues. V shed 6 bases, J shed 2 bases, and the junction held 4 bases outside the gene matches. CDR3 loop: CASRGQVPYNEQFF. Here the CDR3 DNA reads TGTGCCAGCAGAGGACAGGTCCCCTACAATGAGCAGTTCTTC.

V gene TRBV4-1 combines with J gene TRBJ1-1; no clear D. This CDR3 has 14 residues. Trimming removed 3 bases from V and 1 base from J, with 9 bases in between. CDR1 and CDR2 from the germline V gene are MGHRA and YSYEKL. The CDR3 reads CASSHNTPNTEAFF. The CDR3 DNA sequence: TGCGCCAGCAGCCACAACACACCGAACACTGAAGCTTTCTTT.

This clonotype was found many times. This chain joins TRBV6-1 and TRBJ2-7, with 7 bases identical to TRBD1. Losses at the gene ends were 6 bases for V and 0 bases for J; bases not matched to a gene: 8. Germline CDR1 is MNHNS and CDR2 is SASEGT. This CDR3 has 15 residues. CDR3 sequence reads: CASSWTGTDSYEQYF. CDR3 DNA: TGTGCCAGCAGCTGGACCGGGACAGACTCCTACGAGCAGTACTTC.

This clonotype appeared a few times. This chain uses TRBV27 with TRBJ2-1, with TRBD1 as a possible D gene (7 bases). Trimming removed 5 bases at V and 6 bases at J, with 14 bases between. Germline CDR1 is MNHEY and CDR2 is SMNVEV (reference sequence). The CDR3 spans 14 residues. This CDR3 reads CASSPPGGSNEQFF. The CDR3 DNA reads as TGTGCCAGCAGTCCCCCAGGGGGGTCCAATGAGCAGTTCTTC.

This clonotype was counted between two and nine times. The V gene is TRBV9, the J gene TRBJ1-3; D is uncertain. CDR1 is SGDLS, CDR2 YYNGEE, per germline. The CDR3 is 16 residues long. V was shortened by 4 bases and J by 0 bases, with 14 bases between the two germline ends. The CDR3 nucleotides read TGTGCCAGCAGCTCACACCTCACAGTCTCTGGAAACACCATATATTTT. Its translation: CASSSHLTVSGNTIYF.

About this clonotype: This may stem from a read error, because a much larger clone lies one nucleotide away. V is TRBV6-1 and J is TRBJ2-5; the D gene could be TRBD1 or TRBD2 (5 bases each). This CDR3 region has 15 residues. The V gene lost 3 bases and the J gene lost 4 bases, with 15 bases spanning the gap. Germline V lookup: CDR1 MNHNS, CDR2 SASEGT. The CDR3 bases are TGTGCCAGCAGTGATGACAGCGGCCGGGGAGAGACCCAGTACTTC. Translated, it gives CASSDDSGRGETQYF.